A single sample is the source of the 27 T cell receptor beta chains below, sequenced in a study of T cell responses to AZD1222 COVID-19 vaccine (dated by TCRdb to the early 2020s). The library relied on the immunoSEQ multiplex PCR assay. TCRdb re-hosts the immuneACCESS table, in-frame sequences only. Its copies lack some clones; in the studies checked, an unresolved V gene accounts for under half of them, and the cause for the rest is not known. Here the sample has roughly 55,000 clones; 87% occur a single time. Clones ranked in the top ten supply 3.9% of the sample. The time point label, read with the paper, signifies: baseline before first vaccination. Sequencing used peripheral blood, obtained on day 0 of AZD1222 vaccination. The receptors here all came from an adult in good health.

Here the CDR3 reads CASSESAYGETQYF. Written as DNA, the CDR3 is TGTGCCAGCAGTGAATCCGCCTACGGGGAGACCCAGTACTTC. The rearrangement links TRBV6-1 to TRBJ2-5, with D unclear. The ends were cut back, 2 bases at V and 5 bases at J, with 12 bases in the middle. The CDR3 sequence is 14 residues long. Germline CDR1 is MNHNS and CDR2 is SASEGT.

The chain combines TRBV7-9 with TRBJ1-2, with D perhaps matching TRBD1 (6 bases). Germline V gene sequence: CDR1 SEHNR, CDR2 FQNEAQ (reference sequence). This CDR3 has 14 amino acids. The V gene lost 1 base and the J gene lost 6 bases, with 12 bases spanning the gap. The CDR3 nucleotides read TGTGCCAGCAGCTTAGTCCCAGGGGAGGATGGCTACACCTTC. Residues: CASSLVPGEDGYTF.

The CDR3: CAAQPRLQGANTEAFF. The CDR3 bases are TGTGCCGCCCAGCCCAGACTACAGGGGGCCAACACTGAAGCTTTCTTT. The chain combines TRBV10-3 with TRBJ1-1; 9 nucleotides match TRBD1. The trim removed 11 bases at V and 2 bases at J, leaving 15 bases unmatched. The CDR3 spans 16 residues. Germline V CDR1 and CDR2: ENHRY, SYGVKD.

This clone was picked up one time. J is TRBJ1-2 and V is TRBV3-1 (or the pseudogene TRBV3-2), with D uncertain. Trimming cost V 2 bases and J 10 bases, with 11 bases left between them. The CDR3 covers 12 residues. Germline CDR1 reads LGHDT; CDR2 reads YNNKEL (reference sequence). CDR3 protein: CASSQRQAPYTF. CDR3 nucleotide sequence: TGTGCCAGCAGCCAAAGGCAGGCGCCCTACACCTTC.

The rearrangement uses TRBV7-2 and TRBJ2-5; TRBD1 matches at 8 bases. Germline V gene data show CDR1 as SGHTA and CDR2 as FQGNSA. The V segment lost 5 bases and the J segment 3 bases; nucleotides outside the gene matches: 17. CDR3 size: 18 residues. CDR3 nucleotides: TGTGCCAGCAGCCACAGTCGACAGGGGAGAGGCGCGGAAGAGACCCAGTACTTC. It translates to CASSHSRQGRGAEETQYF.

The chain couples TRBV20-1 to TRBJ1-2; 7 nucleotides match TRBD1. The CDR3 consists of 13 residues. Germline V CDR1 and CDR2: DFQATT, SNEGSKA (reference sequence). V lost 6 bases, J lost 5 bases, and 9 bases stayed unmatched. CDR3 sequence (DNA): TGCAGTGCGAGTCCCGGGACAGATTATGGCTACACCTTC. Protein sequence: CSASPGTDYGYTF.

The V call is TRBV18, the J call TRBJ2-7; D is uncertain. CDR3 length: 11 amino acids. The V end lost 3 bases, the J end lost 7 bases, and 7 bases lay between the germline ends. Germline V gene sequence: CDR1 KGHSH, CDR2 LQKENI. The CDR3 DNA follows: TGTGCCAGCTCACCGCTGGGGGAGCAGTACTTC. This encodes CASSPLGEQYF.

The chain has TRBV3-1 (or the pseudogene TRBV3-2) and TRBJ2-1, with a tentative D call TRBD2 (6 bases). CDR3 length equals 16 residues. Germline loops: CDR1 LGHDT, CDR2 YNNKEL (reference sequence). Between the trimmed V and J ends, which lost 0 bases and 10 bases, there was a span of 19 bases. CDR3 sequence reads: CASSQDHGTGPKEQFF. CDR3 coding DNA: TGTGCCAGCAGCCAAGACCACGGGACTGGCCCCAAGGAGCAGTTCTTC.

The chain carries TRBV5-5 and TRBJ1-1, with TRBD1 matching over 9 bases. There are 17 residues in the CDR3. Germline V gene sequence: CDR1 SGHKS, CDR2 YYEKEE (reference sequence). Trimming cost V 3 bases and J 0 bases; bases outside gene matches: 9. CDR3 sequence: CASSSRGTGLMNTEAFF. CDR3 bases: TGTGCCAGCAGCTCGAGAGGGACAGGGCTCATGAACACTGAAGCTTTCTTT.

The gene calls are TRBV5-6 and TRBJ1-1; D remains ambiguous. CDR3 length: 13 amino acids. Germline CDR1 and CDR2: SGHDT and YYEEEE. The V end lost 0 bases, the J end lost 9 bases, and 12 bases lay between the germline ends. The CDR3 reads CASSLEGRVQAFF. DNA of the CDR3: TGTGCCAGCAGCTTGGAAGGGAGGGTACAAGCTTTCTTT.

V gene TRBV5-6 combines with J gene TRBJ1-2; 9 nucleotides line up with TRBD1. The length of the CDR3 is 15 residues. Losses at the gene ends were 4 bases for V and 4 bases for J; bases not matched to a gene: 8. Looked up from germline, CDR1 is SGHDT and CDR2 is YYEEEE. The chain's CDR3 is CASSLHGTGLYGYTF. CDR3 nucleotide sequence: TGTGCCAGCAGCCTCCACGGGACAGGGCTCTATGGCTACACCTTC.

The CDR3 loop reads CASSSLGTGAPSSYEQYF. Written as DNA, the CDR3 is TGTGCCAGCAGCTCCCTCGGGACAGGGGCCCCCTCCTCCTACGAGCAGTACTTC. The chain recombines TRBV5-4 with TRBJ2-7; 10 positions match TRBD1. V gave up 3 bases and J gave up 0 bases; unmatched junction bases: 12. The germline V gene encodes CDR1 SGHNT and CDR2 YYREEE (reference sequence). This CDR3 region has 18 residues.

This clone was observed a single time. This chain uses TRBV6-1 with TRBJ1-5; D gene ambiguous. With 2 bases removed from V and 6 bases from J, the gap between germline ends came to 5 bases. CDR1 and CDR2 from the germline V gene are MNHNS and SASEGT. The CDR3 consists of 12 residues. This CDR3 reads CASSEQVQPQHF. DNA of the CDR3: TGTGCCAGCAGTGAACAGGTTCAGCCCCAGCATTTT.

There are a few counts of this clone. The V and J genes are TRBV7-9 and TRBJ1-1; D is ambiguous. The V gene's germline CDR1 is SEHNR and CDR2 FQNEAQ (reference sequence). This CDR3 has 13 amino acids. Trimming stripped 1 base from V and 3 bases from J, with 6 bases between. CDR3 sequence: CASSLDLYTEAFF. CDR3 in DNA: TGTGCCAGCAGCTTAGACCTCTACACTGAAGCTTTCTTT.

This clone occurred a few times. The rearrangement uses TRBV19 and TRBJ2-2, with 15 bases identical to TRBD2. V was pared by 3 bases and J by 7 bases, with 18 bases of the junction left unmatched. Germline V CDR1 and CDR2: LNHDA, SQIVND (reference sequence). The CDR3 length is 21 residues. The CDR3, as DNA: TGTGCCAGTAGTATTGCACCCGGGACAGAGGGACTAGCGGGGGGCGTCGGGGAGCTGTTTTTT. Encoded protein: CASSIAPGTEGLAGGVGELFF.

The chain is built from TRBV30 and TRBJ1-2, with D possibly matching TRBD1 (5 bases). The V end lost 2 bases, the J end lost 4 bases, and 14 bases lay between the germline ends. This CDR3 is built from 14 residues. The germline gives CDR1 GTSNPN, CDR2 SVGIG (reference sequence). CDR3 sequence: CAWSPGPIGYGYTF. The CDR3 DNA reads TGTGCCTGGAGTCCAGGGCCTATCGGCTATGGCTACACCTTC.

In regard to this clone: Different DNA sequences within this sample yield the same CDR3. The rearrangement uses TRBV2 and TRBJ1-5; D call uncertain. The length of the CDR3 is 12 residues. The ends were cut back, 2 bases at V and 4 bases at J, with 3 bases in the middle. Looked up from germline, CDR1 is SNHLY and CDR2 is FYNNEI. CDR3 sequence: CASSEPNQPQHF. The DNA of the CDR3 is TGTGCCAGCAGTGAACCGAATCAGCCCCAGCATTTT.

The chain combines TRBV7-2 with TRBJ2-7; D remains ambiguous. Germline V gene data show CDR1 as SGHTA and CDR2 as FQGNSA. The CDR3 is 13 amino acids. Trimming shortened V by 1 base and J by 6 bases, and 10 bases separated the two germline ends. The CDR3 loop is CASSLGQDGEQYF. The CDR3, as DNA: TGTGCCAGCAGCTTAGGGCAGGATGGCGAGCAGTACTTC.

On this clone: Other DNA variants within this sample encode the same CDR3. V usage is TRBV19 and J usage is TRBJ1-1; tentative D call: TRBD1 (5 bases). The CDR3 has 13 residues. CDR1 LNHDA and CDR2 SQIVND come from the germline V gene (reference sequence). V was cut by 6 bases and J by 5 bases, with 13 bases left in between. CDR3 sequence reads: CASSRREGTEAFF. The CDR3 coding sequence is TGTGCCAGTAGCCGCAGGGAGGGGACTGAAGCTTTCTTT.

CDR3 bases: TGCGCCAGCAGCTCGCTGGCAGGGGTCAACTACGAGCAGTACTTC. Translation: CASSSLAGVNYEQYF. The chain employs TRBV5-1 and TRBJ2-7, with D tentatively TRBD1 (6 bases). The germline V and J ends were trimmed by 3 bases and 3 bases, with 16 bases remaining between them. The germline V gene encodes CDR1 SGHRS and CDR2 YFSETQ. The CDR3 is 15 residues long.

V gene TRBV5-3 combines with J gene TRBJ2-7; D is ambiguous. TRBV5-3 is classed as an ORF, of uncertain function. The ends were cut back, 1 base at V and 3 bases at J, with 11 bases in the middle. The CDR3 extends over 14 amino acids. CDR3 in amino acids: CARSLWAVIYEQYF. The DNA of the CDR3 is TGTGCCAGAAGCTTGTGGGCGGTTATCTACGAGCAGTACTTC.

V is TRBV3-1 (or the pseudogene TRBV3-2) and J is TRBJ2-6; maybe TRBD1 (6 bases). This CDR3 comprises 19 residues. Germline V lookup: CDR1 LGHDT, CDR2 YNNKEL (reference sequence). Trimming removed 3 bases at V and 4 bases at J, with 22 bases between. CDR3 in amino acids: CASSHPLDSLRRGANVLTF. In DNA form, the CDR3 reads TGTGCCAGCAGCCATCCGTTGGACAGTCTTCGCAGGGGGGCCAACGTCCTGACTTTC.

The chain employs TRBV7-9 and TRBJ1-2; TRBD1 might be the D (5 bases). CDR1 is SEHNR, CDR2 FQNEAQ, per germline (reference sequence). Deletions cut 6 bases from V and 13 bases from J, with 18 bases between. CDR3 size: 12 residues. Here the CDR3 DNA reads TGTGCCAGCAGGCGGGACGGTGCCCTCGTCACCTTC. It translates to CASRRDGALVTF.

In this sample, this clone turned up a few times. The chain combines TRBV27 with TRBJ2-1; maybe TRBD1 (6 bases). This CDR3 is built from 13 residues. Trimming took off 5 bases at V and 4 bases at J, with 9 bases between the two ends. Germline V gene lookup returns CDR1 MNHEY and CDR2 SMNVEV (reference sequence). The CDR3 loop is CASSKGVYNEQFF. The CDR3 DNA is TGTGCCAGCAGTAAGGGGGTATACAATGAGCAGTTCTTC.

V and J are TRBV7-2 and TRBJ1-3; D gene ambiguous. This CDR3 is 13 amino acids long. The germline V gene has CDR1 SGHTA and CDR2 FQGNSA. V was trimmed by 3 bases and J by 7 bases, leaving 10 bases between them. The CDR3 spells CASSFLSPNTIYF. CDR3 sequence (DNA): TGTGCCAGCAGCTTTCTCTCCCCGAACACCATATATTTT. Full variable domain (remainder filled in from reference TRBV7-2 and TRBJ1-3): GAGVSQSPSNKVTEKGKDVELRCDPISGHTALYWYRQSLGQGLEFLIYFQGNSAPDKSGLPSDRFSAERTGGSVSTLTIQRTQQEDSAVYLCASSFLSPNTIYFGEGSWLTVV.

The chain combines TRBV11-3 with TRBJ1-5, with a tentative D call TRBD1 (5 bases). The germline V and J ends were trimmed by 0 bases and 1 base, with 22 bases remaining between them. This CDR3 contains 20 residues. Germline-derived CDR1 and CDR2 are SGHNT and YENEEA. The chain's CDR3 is CASSLEFLGDSGLSNQPQHF. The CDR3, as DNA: TGTGCCAGCAGCTTAGAATTTTTGGGCGATTCAGGGCTGAGCAATCAGCCCCAGCATTTT. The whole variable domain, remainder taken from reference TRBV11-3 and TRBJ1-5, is EAGVVQSPRYKIIEKKQPVAFWCNPISGHNTLYWYLQNLGQGPELLIRYENEEAVDDSQLPKDRFSAERLKGVDSTLKIQPAELGDSAVYLCASSLEFLGDSGLSNQPQHFGDGTRLSIL.

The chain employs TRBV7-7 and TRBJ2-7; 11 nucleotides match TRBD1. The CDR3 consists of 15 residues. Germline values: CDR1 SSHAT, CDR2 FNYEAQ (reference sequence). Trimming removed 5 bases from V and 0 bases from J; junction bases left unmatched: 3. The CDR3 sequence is CASSPGTGGSYEQYF. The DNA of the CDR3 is TGTGCCAGCAGCCCGGGGACAGGGGGCTCCTACGAGCAGTACTTC.